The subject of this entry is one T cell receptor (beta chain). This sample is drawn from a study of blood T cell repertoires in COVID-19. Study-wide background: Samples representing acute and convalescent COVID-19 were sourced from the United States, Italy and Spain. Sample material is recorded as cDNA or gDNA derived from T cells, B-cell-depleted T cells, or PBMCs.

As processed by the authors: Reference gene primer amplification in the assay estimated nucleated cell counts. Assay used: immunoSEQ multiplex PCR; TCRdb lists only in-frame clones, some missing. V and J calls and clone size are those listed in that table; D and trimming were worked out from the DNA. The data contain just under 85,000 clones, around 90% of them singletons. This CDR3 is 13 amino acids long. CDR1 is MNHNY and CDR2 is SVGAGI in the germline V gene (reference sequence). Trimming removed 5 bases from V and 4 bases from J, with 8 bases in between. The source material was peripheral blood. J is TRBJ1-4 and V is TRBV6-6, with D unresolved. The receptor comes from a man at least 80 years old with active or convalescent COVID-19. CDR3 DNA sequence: TGTGCCAGCAGTCGGAGTGTTAATGAAAAACTGTTTTTT. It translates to CASSRSVNEKLFF.